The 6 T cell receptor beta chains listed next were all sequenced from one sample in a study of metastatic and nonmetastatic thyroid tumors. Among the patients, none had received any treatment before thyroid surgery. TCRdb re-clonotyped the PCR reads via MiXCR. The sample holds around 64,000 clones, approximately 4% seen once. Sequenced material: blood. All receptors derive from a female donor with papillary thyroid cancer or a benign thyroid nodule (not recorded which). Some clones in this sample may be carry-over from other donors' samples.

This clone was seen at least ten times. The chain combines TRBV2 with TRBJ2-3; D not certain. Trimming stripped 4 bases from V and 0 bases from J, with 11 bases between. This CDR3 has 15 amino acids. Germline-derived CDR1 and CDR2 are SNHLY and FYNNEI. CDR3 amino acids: CASSAQLGSTDTQYF. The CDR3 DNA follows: TGTGCCAGCAGTGCTCAGCTGGGGAGCACAGATACGCAGTATTTT.

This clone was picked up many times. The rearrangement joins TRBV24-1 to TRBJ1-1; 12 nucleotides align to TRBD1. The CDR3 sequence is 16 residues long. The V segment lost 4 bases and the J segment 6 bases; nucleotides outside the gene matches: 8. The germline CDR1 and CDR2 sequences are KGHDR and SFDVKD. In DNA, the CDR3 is TGTGCCACCAGTGACCCTCACGGGACAGGGGGCTCTGAAGCTTTCTTT. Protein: CATSDPHGTGGSEAFF.

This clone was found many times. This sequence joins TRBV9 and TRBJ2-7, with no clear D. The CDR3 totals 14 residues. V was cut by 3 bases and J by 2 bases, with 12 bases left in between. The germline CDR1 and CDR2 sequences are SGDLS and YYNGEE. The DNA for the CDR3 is TGTGCCAGCAGCGAGGGTTTGAGGACCTACGAGCAGTACTTC. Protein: CASSEGLRTYEQYF.

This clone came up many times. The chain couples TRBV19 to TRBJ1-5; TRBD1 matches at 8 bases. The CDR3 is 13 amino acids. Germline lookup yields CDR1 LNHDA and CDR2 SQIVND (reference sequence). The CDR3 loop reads CSSARGLNQPQHF. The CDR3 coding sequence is TGTTCCTCGGCCAGGGGGCTGAATCAGCCCCAGCATTTT. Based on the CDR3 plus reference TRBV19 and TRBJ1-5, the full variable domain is DGGITQSPKYLFRKEGQNVTLSCEQNLNHDAMYWYRQDPGQGLRLIYYSQIVNDFQKGDIAEGYSVSREKKESFPLTVTSAQKNPTAFYLCSSARGLNQPQHFGDGTRLSIL.

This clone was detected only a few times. The CDR3 protein is CASSPSPRNTGELFF. CDR3 coding DNA: TGTGCCAGCAGCCCCTCCCCGCGGAACACCGGGGAGCTGTTTTTT. The genes are TRBV9 and TRBJ2-2; no clear D. Trimming took off 4 bases at V and 1 base at J, with 11 bases between the two ends. The CDR3 has 15 residues. Germline V gene sequence: CDR1 SGDLS, CDR2 YYNGEE.

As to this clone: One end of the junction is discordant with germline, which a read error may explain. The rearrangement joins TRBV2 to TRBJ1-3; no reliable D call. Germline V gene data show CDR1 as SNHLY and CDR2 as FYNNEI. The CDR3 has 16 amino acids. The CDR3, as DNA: TGTGTCAGCAGTGAAGGTGGAGCAAGCTCTGTAAACACCATATATTTT. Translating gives CVSSEGGASSVNTIYF. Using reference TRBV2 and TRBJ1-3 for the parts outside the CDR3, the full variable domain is EPEVTQTPSHQVTQMGQEVILRCVPISNHLYFYWYRQILGQKVEFLVSFYNNEISEKSEIFDDQFSVERPDGSNFTLKIRSTKLEDSAMYFCVSSEGGASSVNTIYFGEGSWLTVV.